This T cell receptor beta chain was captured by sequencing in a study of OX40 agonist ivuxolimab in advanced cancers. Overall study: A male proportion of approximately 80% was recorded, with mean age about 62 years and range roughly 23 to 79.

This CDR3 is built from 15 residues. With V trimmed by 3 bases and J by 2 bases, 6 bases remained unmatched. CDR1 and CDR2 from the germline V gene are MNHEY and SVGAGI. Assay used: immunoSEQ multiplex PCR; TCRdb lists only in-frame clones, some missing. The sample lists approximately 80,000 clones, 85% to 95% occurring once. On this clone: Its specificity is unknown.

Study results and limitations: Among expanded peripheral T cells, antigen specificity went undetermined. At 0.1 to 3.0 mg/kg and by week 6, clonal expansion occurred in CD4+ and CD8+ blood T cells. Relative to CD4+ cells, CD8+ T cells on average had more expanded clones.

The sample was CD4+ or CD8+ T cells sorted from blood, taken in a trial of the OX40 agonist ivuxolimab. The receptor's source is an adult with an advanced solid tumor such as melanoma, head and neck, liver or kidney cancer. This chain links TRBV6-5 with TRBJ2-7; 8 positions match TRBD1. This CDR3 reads CASSYNRGTTYEQYF. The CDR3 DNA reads TGTGCCAGCAGTTATAACAGGGGGACGACCTACGAGCAGTACTTC.